A single sample is the source of the 32 T cell receptor beta chains below, sequenced in a study of tissue T cells after allogeneic stem cell transplantation (dated by TCRdb to between 2021 and 2022). The intended sense of this specimen's time point label: mouse harvest day 7 after allogeneic transplant. Mouse grafts consisting of 10^7 T-cell-depleted bone marrow cells combined with 10^6 splenic CD5+ T cells were administered by tail vein injection. The library was produced with the immunoSEQ multiplex PCR assay. TCRdb carries this immuneACCESS record with in-frame sequences only. Its versions omit some clonotypes, under half of them owing to an unresolved V gene in the studies checked, with the rest unexplained. Counted in this sample were some 2,900 clones; roughly 52% of them appeared once. Roughly 4.5% of the sample comes from the top ten. The sequenced material came from gut tissue. The receptors stem from a female BALB/c mouse given C57BL/6 T cells with graft-versus-host disease after an allogeneic hematopoietic cell transplant.

A note on this clone: All gene names here are mouse names. CDR3 DNA (partial): TGTGCCAGCAGTCTAAGGCAGCAAAACACCTTGTAC. It yields the protein CASSLRQQNTLY. The full CDR3 sequence reads CASSLRQQNTLYF. The chain recombines TRBV26 with TRBJ2-4; D is unclear. The CDR3 end is not reached by the read, which stops 1 residue before it; the germline J gene fills it in. The V and J ends lost 3 bases and 3 bases respectively, with 7 bases between them. The germline V gene encodes CDR1 KGHPV and CDR2 FQNQEV (reference sequence). The CDR3 length is 13 residues.

With respect to this clone: The gene names given are mouse names. The read halts 1 residue ahead of the CDR3 end, with the missing end drawn from the germline J gene. The chain couples TRBV4 to TRBJ2-7, with 11 bases aligning to TRBD2. Germline CDR1 reads LGHDT; CDR2 reads YNNKQL (reference sequence). J gave up 4 bases and V 5 bases, and 4 bases lay outside the gene matches. This CDR3 region has 14 residues. This CDR3 reads CASSTGTGGYEQYF. CDR3 DNA, as far as it was read: TGTGCCAGCAGCACCGGGACTGGGGGTTATGAACAGTAC.

By its share, this clone is large (0.1 to 1%). Gene names denote mouse genes. The missing CDR3 end, 1 residue past where the read stops, is filled in from the germline J gene. The genes are TRBV26 and TRBJ2-1; 9 bases are shared with TRBD2. V lost 2 bases and J lost 2; bases outside the gene matches: 1. This CDR3 contains 15 residues. The germline V gene has CDR1 KGHPV and CDR2 FQNQEV (reference sequence). CDR3 amino acids: CASSLNWGDYAEQFF. The covered CDR3 bases are TGTGCCAGCAGTCTGAACTGGGGGGACTATGCTGAGCAGTTC.

To note about this clone: Each gene name is a mouse one. Read data end 1 residue before the CDR3 end; the end is taken from the germline J gene. The V call is TRBV2, the J call TRBJ1-6; the D is unclear. TRBJ1-6 is noted as an ORF with a role that remains uncertain. The CDR3 covers 13 residues. V was pared by 0 bases and J by 5 bases, with 2 bases between. The germline gives CDR1 LGHNA, CDR2 YSYQKL. Incomplete CDR3 DNA: TGTGCCAGCAGCCAAGAAGATAATTCGCCCCTCTAC. Its translation is CASSQEDNSPLY. The complete CDR3 protein is CASSQEDNSPLYF.

This clone was found a few times. These gene names are mouse names. The missing CDR3 end, 1 residue past where the read stops, is filled in from the germline J gene. V is TRBV13-1 and J is TRBJ1-4, with TRBD1 matching over 8 bases. The CDR3 is 14 amino acids. The junction had 2 bases not matched to a gene; V was cut back by 2 bases and J by 5 bases. Germline lookup yields CDR1 NSHNY and CDR2 SYGAGN. CDR3: CASSDRGRNERLFF. CDR3 DNA (partial): TGTGCCAGCAGTGACAGGGGGCGAAACGAAAGATTATTT.

A word on this clone: Genes and germline come from the mouse. The observed sequence ends 1 residue before the CDR3 terminus, with the missing tail filled in from the germline J gene. At the DNA level, this CDR3 is encoded by other sequences in the same sample as well. V is TRBV17 and J is TRBJ2-7; TRBD2 matches at 11 bases. The CDR3 covers 12 residues. J lost 7 bases, V lost 7 bases, and 3 bases had no gene match. The germline CDR1 and CDR2 sequences are MNHDT and YYDKIL. CDR3: CASKTGGGEQYF. CDR3 DNA (partial): TGTGCTAGCAAGACTGGGGGGGGGGAACAGTAC. Combining the CDR3 with reference TRBV17 and TRBJ2-7 gives the whole variable domain DTTVKQNPRYKLARVGKPVNLICSQTMNHDTMYWYQKKPNQAPKLLLFYYDKILNREADTFEKFQSSRPNNSFCSLYIGSAGLEYSAMYLCASKTGGGEQYFGPGTRLTVL.

To note about this clone: All gene names here are mouse names. CDR3 DNA, as far as it was read: TGTGCCAGCAGTCTGACAGGCACAGAAGTCTTC. It yields the protein CASSLTGTEVF. The CDR3 in its entirety is CASSLTGTEVFF. J is TRBJ1-1 and V is TRBV26; the D gene is possibly TRBD1 (5 bases). The CDR3 goes on 1 residue after the read ends, and that part is filled in from the germline J gene. This CDR3 is built from 12 residues. The V and J ends lost 2 bases and 4 bases respectively, with 5 bases between them. CDR1 and CDR2 (germline): KGHPV, FQNQEV (reference sequence).

Worth noting for this clone: Gene names and germline refer to mouse. From the germline J gene comes the end of the CDR3, since the read stops 1 residue before it. The rearrangement links TRBV26 to TRBJ2-5; D may match TRBD1 or TRBD2 (6 bases each). The CDR3 has 14 amino acids. In germline, CDR1 is KGHPV, CDR2 FQNQEV (reference sequence). Trimming removed 0 bases from V and 3 bases from J, with 7 bases in between. The sequenced CDR3 bases are TGTGCCAGCAGTCTGTCGGGGGCACAAGACACCCAGTAC. Translation: CASSLSGAQDTQY. Given in full, the CDR3 is CASSLSGAQDTQYF. The whole variable domain, remainder taken from reference TRBV26 and TRBJ2-5, is NSKVIQTPRYLVKGQGQKAKMRCIPEKGHPVVFWYQQNKNNEFKFLINFQNQEVLQQIDMTEKRFSAECPSNSPCSLEIQSSEAGDSALYLCASSLSGAQDTQYFGPGTRLLVL.

In regard to this clone: The gene names here belong to mouse. The DNA ends 1 residue before the CDR3 does, and the rest of the CDR3 is filled in from the germline J gene. The gene calls are TRBV26 and TRBJ2-5; D is uncertain. The V gene's germline CDR1 is KGHPV and CDR2 FQNQEV (reference sequence). Trimming cost V 4 bases and J 0 bases, with 5 bases left between them. This CDR3 is 13 amino acids long. CDR3 sequence: CASSQSNQDTQYF. CDR3 DNA (partial): TGTGCCAGCAGTCAGAGTAACCAAGACACCCAGTAC.

This clone was counted between two and nine times. Mouse names are used for the genes. The DNA read from the CDR3 is TGCTCCAGCAGTCAATCCGGCAACGAAAGATTATTT. Protein: CSSSQSGNERLF. The CDR3 reads in full as CSSSQSGNERLFF. The genes are TRBV23 and TRBJ1-4. The read ends 1 residue shy of where the CDR3 ends; the end is completed using the germline J gene. The CDR3 sequence is 13 residues long. Germline CDR1 and CDR2: KGHTA and FQNQQP.

With respect to this clone: Gene names are the mouse ones. The read ends 1 residue shy of where the CDR3 ends; the end is completed using the germline J gene. The V gene is TRBV13-3, the J gene TRBJ2-7, with D uncertain. CDR1 and CDR2 from the germline V gene are NNHDY and SYVADS. The V end lost 7 bases, the J end lost 0 bases, and 5 bases lay between the germline ends. The CDR3 runs 11 residues. The CDR3 bases that were read are TGTGCCAGCCGGGACTCCTATGAACAGTAC. Translated, it gives CASRDSYEQY. The full CDR3 sequence reads CASRDSYEQYF.

As regards this clone: Germline and genes here are mouse. The missing CDR3 end, 1 residue past where the read stops, is filled in from the germline J gene. This chain connects TRBV12-2 to TRBJ2-7; 11 nucleotides agree with TRBD2. This CDR3 has 14 residues. V was pared by 1 base and J by 3 bases, with 1 base of the junction left unmatched. Germline V lookup: CDR1 SGHLS, CDR2 HYDKME. The sequenced part of the CDR3 DNA is TGTGCCAGCTCTCTGGGACTGGGGGTCTATGAACAGTAC. Amino acids: CASSLGLGVYEQY. The entire CDR3 reads CASSLGLGVYEQYF.

By share, this clone ranks as large (0.1 to 1%). The germline and genes are mouse ones. The read gets to within 1 residue of the CDR3 end, and the germline J gene fills in the rest. The chain joins TRBV3 to TRBJ2-2, with 10 bases fitting TRBD2. The CDR3 length is 15 residues. Losses at the gene ends were 6 bases for V and 4 bases for J; bases not matched to a gene: 5. The V gene's germline CDR1 is SNHLY and CDR2 FYNGKV (reference sequence). Here the CDR3 reads CASSSDWGSTGQLYF. The CDR3 bases that were read are TGTGCCAGCAGTTCGGACTGGGGGAGCACCGGGCAGCTCTAC.

Worth noting for this clone: Here the gene names and germline are mouse. The CDR3 extends 1 residue past the end of the read, so its final part is completed from the germline J gene. V gene TRBV13-3 combines with J gene TRBJ1-1; no definite D call. CDR1 is NNHDY, CDR2 SYVADS, per germline. The length of the CDR3 is 12 residues. Trimming removed 3 bases at V and 1 base at J, with 4 bases between. The sequenced part of the CDR3 DNA is TGTGCCAGCAGTGTCCGGAACACAGAAGTCTTC. Protein sequence: CASSVRNTEVF. The full CDR3 reads CASSVRNTEVFF.

In this sample, this clone turned up a few times. The genes and germline here are from mouse. The CDR3 is cut off 1 residue early in the read; its end comes from the germline J gene. V gene TRBV13-2 combines with J gene TRBJ2-7; 11 bases line up with TRBD2. Germline V gene sequence: CDR1 NNHNN, CDR2 SYGAGS (reference sequence). The CDR3 covers 14 residues. J was trimmed by 5 bases and V by 5 bases; bases with no gene match: 6. CDR3 bases read: TGTGCCAGCGGGGAACTGGGGGGGCGCCATGAACAGTAC. It encodes CASGELGGRHEQY. The CDR3 in full is CASGELGGRHEQYF.

Regarding this clone: Genes and germline are mouse. Read sequence stops 1 residue before the CDR3 end, and the germline J gene provides the missing end. V usage is TRBV31 and J usage is TRBJ2-7; 11 bases are shared with TRBD2. CDR1 and CDR2 from the germline V gene are GKSSPN and SITVG. J gave up 4 bases and V 3 bases, and 5 bases lay outside the gene matches. The CDR3 is 14 residues long. CDR3 DNA (partial): TGTGCCTGGAGCTCCGGGACTGGGGGATATGAACAGTAC. The encoded protein is CAWSSGTGGYEQY. The CDR3 in its entirety is CAWSSGTGGYEQYF.

Concerning this clone: The genes are named according to mouse. Read coverage stops 1 residue before the CDR3 terminus; the germline J gene supplies the remainder. The chain carries TRBV20 and TRBJ1-4; D may be TRBD1 (6 bases). Trimming shortened V by 2 bases and J by 5 bases, and 9 bases separated the two germline ends. Germline assignment: CDR1 GFQATS and CDR2 STVNSAI. This CDR3 is 13 amino acids long. CDR3 DNA, as far as it was read: TGTGGTGCTAGGCGGGGGCGGAACGAAAGATTATTT. Protein sequence: CGARRGRNERLF. The whole CDR3 is CGARRGRNERLFF.

Comment on this clone: Each gene name is a mouse one. The read terminates 1 residue before the CDR3 end, so the remaining end is supplied by the germline J gene. The rearrangement uses TRBV15 and TRBJ2-5, with TRBD2 matching over 8 bases. CDR1 is SGHND and CDR2 is FRSKSL in the germline V gene. J gave up 6 bases and V 1 base, and 0 bases lay outside the gene matches. The CDR3 runs to 13 residues. The CDR3 bases that were read are TGTGCCAGCAGTTTAGGGACTGGGGACACCCAGTAC. It yields the protein CASSLGTGDTQY. The CDR3 reads in full as CASSLGTGDTQYF.

This clone was seen only a few times. Gene names and germline refer to mouse. The observed sequence ends 1 residue before the CDR3 terminus, with the missing tail filled in from the germline J gene. This rearrangement joins TRBV13-3 to TRBJ2-2, with unresolved D. The V gene lost 7 bases and the J gene lost 5 bases, with 3 bases spanning the gap. This CDR3 spans 10 amino acids. From germline, CDR1 is NNHDY and CDR2 SYVADS. The CDR3 loop is CASGTGQLYF. The part of the CDR3 DNA that was read is TGTGCCAGCGGGACCGGGCAGCTCTAC. The whole variable domain, filled in from reference TRBV13-3 and TRBJ2-2, reads EAAVTQSPRSKVAVTGGKVTLSCHQTNNHDYMYWYRQDTGHGLRLIHYSYVADSTEKGDIPDGYKASRPSQENFSLILELASLSQTAVYFCASGTGQLYFGEGSKLTVL.

For this clone: Mouse gene names and germline throughout. The CDR3 end lies 1 residue beyond the end of the read and is filled in from the germline J gene. The rearrangement uses TRBV29 and TRBJ2-3; D gene ambiguous. Germline-derived CDR1 and CDR2 are MSHET and SYDVDS. V was trimmed by 2 bases and J by 1 base, leaving 4 bases between them. The CDR3 totals 13 residues. CDR3 region: CASSLTGAETLYF. Incomplete CDR3 DNA: TGTGCTAGCAGTTTAACAGGTGCAGAAACGCTGTAT.

Concerning this clone itself: Mouse names are used for the genes. The read ends 1 residue shy of where the CDR3 ends; the end is completed using the germline J gene. The chain combines TRBV23 with TRBJ1-2. Germline values: CDR1 KGHTA, CDR2 FQNQQP. The CDR3 is 14 amino acids. Partial CDR3 DNA: TGCTCCAGCAGTCAATTGCAAACAAACTCCGACTACACC. Its translation is CSSSQLQTNSDYT. The complete CDR3 protein is CSSSQLQTNSDYTF.

In regard to this clone: Mouse names are used for the genes. The read ends 1 residue early relative to the CDR3; the germline J gene fills the gap. The chain employs TRBV23 and TRBJ2-2. This CDR3 region has 17 residues. CDR1 KGHTA and CDR2 FQNQQP come from the germline V gene. This CDR3 is CSSSQSMGAANTGQLYF. CDR3 DNA (partial): TGCTCCAGCAGTCAATCGATGGGGGCCGCAAACACCGGGCAGCTCTAC.

Comments on this clone: The genes are named according to mouse. The read ends 1 residue before the CDR3 terminus; that terminus is restored from the germline J gene. This chain links TRBV26 with TRBJ1-4; D gene unclear. The CDR3 loop spans 14 amino acids. Trimming pared 0 bases from V and 0 bases from J, leaving 2 bases between. Germline assignment: CDR1 KGHPV and CDR2 FQNQEV (reference sequence). Incomplete CDR3 DNA: TGTGCCAGCAGTCTGTCAATTTCCAACGAAAGATTATTT. It codes for CASSLSISNERLF. The entire CDR3 reads CASSLSISNERLFF.

On this clone itself: These gene names are mouse names. The DNA ends 1 residue before the CDR3 does, and the rest of the CDR3 is filled in from the germline J gene. V and J are TRBV12-1 and TRBJ1-4; 9 nucleotides match TRBD1. The CDR3 has 15 amino acids. V dropped 2 bases and J dropped 2; count of bases not matched to a gene: 2. Germline CDR1 is SGHSN and CDR2 is HYEKVE. Partial CDR3 DNA: TGTGCCAGCTCTCCGGGGACAGGGTCCAACGAAAGATTATTT. Translating gives CASSPGTGSNERLF. In full, the CDR3 is CASSPGTGSNERLFF. The entire variable domain, with the rest obtained from reference TRBV12-1 and TRBJ1-4, is as follows: DSGVVQSPRHIIKEKGGRSVLTCIPISGHSNVVWYQQTLGKELKFLIQHYEKVERDKGFLPSRFSVQQFDDYHSEMNMSALELEDSAMYFCASSPGTGSNERLFFGHGTKLSVL.

About this clone itself: Genes here carry mouse names. Coverage ceases 1 residue before the CDR3 finishes, and the germline J gene fills in the end. The rearrangement uses TRBV26 and TRBJ1-1; perhaps TRBD1 as D (5 bases). The CDR3 is 14 amino acids. The germline gives CDR1 KGHPV, CDR2 FQNQEV (reference sequence). Trimming removed 2 bases at V and 0 bases at J, with 7 bases between. Incomplete CDR3 DNA: TGTGCCAGCAGTCTGGGGGGGGCAAACACAGAAGTCTTC. This gives the protein CASSLGGANTEVF. The complete CDR3 sequence is CASSLGGANTEVFF. Looking up the rest from reference TRBV26 and TRBJ1-1 gives the full variable domain: NSKVIQTPRYLVKGQGQKAKMRCIPEKGHPVVFWYQQNKNNEFKFLINFQNQEVLQQIDMTEKRFSAECPSNSPCSLEIQSSEAGDSALYLCASSLGGANTEVFFGKGTRLTVV.

In regard to this clone: Germline and genes: mouse. The CDR3 end falls 1 residue outside the read, so it is completed with the germline J gene. The chain combines TRBV26 with TRBJ2-5; 7 positions match TRBD1. Trimming removed 3 bases from V and 0 bases from J; junction bases left unmatched: 0. The CDR3 is made up of 14 amino acids. Germline V gene sequence: CDR1 KGHPV, CDR2 FQNQEV (reference sequence). The DNA read from the CDR3 is TGTGCCAGCAGTCTACAGGGGAACCAAGACACCCAGTAC. This gives the protein CASSLQGNQDTQY. The full CDR3 is CASSLQGNQDTQYF. Full variable domain (remainder filled in from reference TRBV26 and TRBJ2-5): NSKVIQTPRYLVKGQGQKAKMRCIPEKGHPVVFWYQQNKNNEFKFLINFQNQEVLQQIDMTEKRFSAECPSNSPCSLEIQSSEAGDSALYLCASSLQGNQDTQYFGPGTRLLVL.

This clone was seen just once. Gene names and germline refer to mouse. The read halts 1 residue ahead of the CDR3 end, with the missing end drawn from the germline J gene. The chain combines TRBV26 with TRBJ2-4, with a tentative D call TRBD1 (6 bases). This CDR3 has 14 amino acids. The germline V gene has CDR1 KGHPV and CDR2 FQNQEV (reference sequence). The V end lost 4 bases, the J end lost 3 bases, and 11 bases lay between the germline ends. The covered CDR3 bases are TGTGCCAGCAGTCCCGGGACAAAACAAAACACCTTGTAC. Its translation is CASSPGTKQNTLY. The full CDR3 reads CASSPGTKQNTLYF.

To note about this clone: The genes and germline here are from mouse. The CDR3 extends 1 residue past the end of the read, so its final part is completed from the germline J gene. V usage is TRBV2 and J usage is TRBJ2-7; D remains ambiguous. From germline, CDR1 is LGHNA and CDR2 YSYQKL. With 0 bases removed from V and 4 bases from J, the gap between germline ends came to 7 bases. This CDR3 has 13 residues. CDR3 residues: CASSQDGKYEQYF. The sequenced part of the CDR3 DNA is TGTGCCAGCAGCCAAGACGGCAAATATGAACAGTAC.

This clone was detected a few times. Gene names follow the mouse nomenclature. Coverage ceases 1 residue before the CDR3 finishes, and the germline J gene fills in the end. The V call is TRBV3, the J call TRBJ2-3, with 12 positions matching TRBD2. Germline V gene sequence: CDR1 SNHLY, CDR2 FYNGKV (reference sequence). Trimming at V came to 5 bases and at J to 2 bases, leaving 2 bases not matched to a gene. The CDR3 is made up of 15 amino acids. Incomplete CDR3 DNA: TGTGCCAGCAGCCGACTGGGGGGGCCTGCAGAAACGCTGTAT. Protein: CASSRLGGPAETLY. The full CDR3 sequence reads CASSRLGGPAETLYF.

As regards this clone: Gene names follow the mouse nomenclature. The CDR3 end lies 1 residue beyond the end of the read and is filled in from the germline J gene. This chain connects TRBV16 to TRBJ2-4; TRBD2 matches 9 bases. CDR1 is SGHSA, CDR2 FRNQAP, per germline. This CDR3 is built from 15 residues. V was clipped by 8 bases and J by 0 bases; unmatched bases: 6. CDR3 in amino acids: CASGQTGGSQNTLYF. The covered CDR3 bases are TGTGCAAGCGGCCAGACTGGGGGTAGTCAAAACACCTTGTAC. Supplemented by reference TRBV16 and TRBJ2-4, the full variable domain reads NAGVIQTPRHKVTGKGQEATLWCEPISGHSAVFWYRQTIVQGLEFLTYFRNQAPIDDSGMPKERFSAQMPNQSHSTLKIQSTQPQDSAVYLCASGQTGGSQNTLYFGAGTRLSVL.

As concerns this clone: Mouse names are used for the genes. Sequencing ends 1 residue short of the CDR3 end; the germline J gene provides the rest. The V gene is TRBV15, the J gene TRBJ1-1; D is unresolved. From germline, CDR1 is SGHND and CDR2 FRSKSL. Trimming took off 3 bases at V and 0 bases at J, with 5 bases between the two ends. CDR3 length: 13 amino acids. The sequenced part of the CDR3 DNA is TGTGCCAGCAGTTTGGCCACAAACACAGAAGTCTTC. It yields the protein CASSLATNTEVF. The full CDR3 is CASSLATNTEVFF.

With regard to this clone: The gene symbols are mouse symbols. The read ends 1 residue shy of where the CDR3 ends; the end is completed using the germline J gene. V gene TRBV31 combines with J gene TRBJ1-6; D call uncertain. TRBJ1-6 carries the ORF label, with uncertain function. This CDR3 spans 14 amino acids. The germline gives CDR1 GKSSPN, CDR2 SITVG. With 0 bases removed from V and 4 bases from J, the gap between germline ends came to 7 bases. The CDR3 bases that were read are TGTGCCTGGAGTCTATTCAATTATAATTCGCCCCTCTAC. Amino acid sequence: CAWSLFNYNSPLY. The complete CDR3 reads CAWSLFNYNSPLYF.